The sequence of this T cell receptor beta chain was determined in a study of shared clonotypes between healthy human individuals. The CDR3 consists of 15 residues. Germline trimming cut 2 bases from V and 4 bases from J; bases unmatched to any gene: 4. Germline V gene sequence: CDR1 SGHRS, CDR2 YFSETQ. TCRdb keeps only in-frame clones here, not all; method: immunoSEQ multiplex PCR. The data show 1.4 million to 1.5 million clones, with around 95% seen just once and 1.2% held by the top ten. V is TRBV5-1 and J is TRBJ2-1; 9 nucleotides match TRBD2. The sequence was obtained from a man younger than 40 in good health. Sequencing was done on a sample of naive CD4+ T cells sorted from blood. As to subset: CD45RA+ positively selected. CDR3 in amino acids: CASSFSGSRYNEQFF. The DNA for the CDR3 is TGCGCCAGCAGCTTTAGCGGGAGTCGTTACAATGAGCAGTTCTTC. The whole variable domain, filled in from reference TRBV5-1 and TRBJ2-1, reads KAGVTQTPRYLIKTRGQQVTLSCSPISGHRSVSWYQQTPGQGLQFLFEYFSETQRNKGNFPGRFSGRQFSNSRSEMNVSTLELGDSALYLCASSFSGSRYNEQFFGPGTRLTVL.